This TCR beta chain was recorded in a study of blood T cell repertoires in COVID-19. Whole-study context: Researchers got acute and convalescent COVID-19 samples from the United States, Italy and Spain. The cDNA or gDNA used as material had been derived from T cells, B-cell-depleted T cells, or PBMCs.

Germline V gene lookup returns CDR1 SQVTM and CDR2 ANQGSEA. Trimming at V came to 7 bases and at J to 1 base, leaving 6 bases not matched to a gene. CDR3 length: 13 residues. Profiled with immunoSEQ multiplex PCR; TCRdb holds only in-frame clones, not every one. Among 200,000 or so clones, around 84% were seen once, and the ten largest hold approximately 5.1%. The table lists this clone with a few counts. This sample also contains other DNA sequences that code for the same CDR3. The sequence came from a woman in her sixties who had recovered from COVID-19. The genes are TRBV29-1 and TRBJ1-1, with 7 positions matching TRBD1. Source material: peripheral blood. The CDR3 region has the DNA TGCAGCGGGGAAGGGGGCAGGAACACTGAAGCTTTCTTT. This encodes CSGEGGRNTEAFF. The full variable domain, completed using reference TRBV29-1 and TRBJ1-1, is SAVISQKPSRDICQRGTSLTIQCQVDSQVTMMFWYRQQPGQSLTLIATANQGSEATYESGFVIDKFPISRPNLTFSTLTVSNMSPEDSSIYLCSGEGGRNTEAFFGQGTRLTVV.